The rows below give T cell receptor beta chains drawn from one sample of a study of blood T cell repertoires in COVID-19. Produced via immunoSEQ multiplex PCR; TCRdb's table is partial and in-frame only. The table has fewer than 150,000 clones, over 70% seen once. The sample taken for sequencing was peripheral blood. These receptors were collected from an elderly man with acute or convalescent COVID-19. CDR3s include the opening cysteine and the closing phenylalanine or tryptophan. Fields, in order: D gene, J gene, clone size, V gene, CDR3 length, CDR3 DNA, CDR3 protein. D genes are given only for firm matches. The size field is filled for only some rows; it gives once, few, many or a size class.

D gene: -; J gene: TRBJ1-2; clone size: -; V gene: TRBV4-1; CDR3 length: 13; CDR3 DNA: TGCGCCAGCAGCCAAGGTTCAGGCTATGGCTACACCTTC; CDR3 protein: CASSQGSGYGYTF
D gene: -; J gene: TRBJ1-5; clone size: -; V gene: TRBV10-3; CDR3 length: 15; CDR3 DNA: TGTGCCATCAGTGAGTCGAACCGGGGGAGTCAGCCCCAGCATTTT; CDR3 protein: CAISESNRGSQPQHF
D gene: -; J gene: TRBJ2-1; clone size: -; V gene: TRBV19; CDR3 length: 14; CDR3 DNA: TGTGCCAGTAAGGAGCAGGGCAGAAACAATGAGCAGTTCTTC; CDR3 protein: CASKEQGRNNEQFF
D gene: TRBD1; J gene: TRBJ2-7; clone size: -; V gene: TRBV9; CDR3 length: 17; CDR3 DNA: TGTGCCAGCAGCCCCCTTTCCGGACAGGCGGTACTAGGGGAGCAGTACTTC; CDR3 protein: CASSPLSGQAVLGEQYF
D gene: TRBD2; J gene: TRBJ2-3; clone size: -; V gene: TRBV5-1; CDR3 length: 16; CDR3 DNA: TGCGCCAGCAGCTTGTTTAGCGGGGGGCCCACAGATACGCAGTATTTT; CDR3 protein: CASSLFSGGPTDTQYF
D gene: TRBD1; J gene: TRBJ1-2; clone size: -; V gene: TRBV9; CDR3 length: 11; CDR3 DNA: TGTGCCAGCAGCACCGACAGGGGGCTTGCCTTC; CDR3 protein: CASSTDRGLAF
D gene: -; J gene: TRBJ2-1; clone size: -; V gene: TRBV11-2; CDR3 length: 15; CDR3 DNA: TGTGCCAGCAGCCCCATGGGCAGGCCATACAATGAGCAGTTCTTC; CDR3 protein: CASSPMGRPYNEQFF
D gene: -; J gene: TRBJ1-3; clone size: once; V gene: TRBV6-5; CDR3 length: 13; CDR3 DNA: TGTGCCAGCAGCCAGGGTTCGGGAAACACCATATATTTT; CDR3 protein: CASSQGSGNTIYF
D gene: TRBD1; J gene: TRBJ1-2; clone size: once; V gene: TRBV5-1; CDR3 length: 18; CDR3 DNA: TGCGCCAGCAGCTTGGATCCTCCCGGACAGGGTACTTTCTATGGCTACACCTTC; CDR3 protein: CASSLDPPGQGTFYGYTF
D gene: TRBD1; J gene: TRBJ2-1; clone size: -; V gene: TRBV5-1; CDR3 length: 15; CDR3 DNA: TGCGCCAGCAGCTTTGGAACAGGGGGATACAATGAGCAGTTCTTC; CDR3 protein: CASSFGTGGYNEQFF
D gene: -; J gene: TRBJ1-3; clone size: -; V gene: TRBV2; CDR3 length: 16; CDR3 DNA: TGTGCCAGCAGTGAAGAGGCCGCGCAGGGTGGAAACACCATATATTTT; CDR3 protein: CASSEEAAQGGNTIYF
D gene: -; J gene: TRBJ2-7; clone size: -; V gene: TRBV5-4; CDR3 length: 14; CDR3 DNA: TGTGCCAGCAGCCAACAGGGAGAGTGGAACGAGCAGTACTTC; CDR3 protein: CASSQQGEWNEQYF
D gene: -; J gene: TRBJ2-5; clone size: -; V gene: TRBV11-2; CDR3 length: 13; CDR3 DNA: TGTGCCAGCAGACGGGACTCCCAGGAGACCCAGTACTTC; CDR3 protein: CASRRDSQETQYF
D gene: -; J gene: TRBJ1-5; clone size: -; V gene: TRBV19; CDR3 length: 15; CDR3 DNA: TGTGCCAGTAGTATAGCCTCCAGAAGCAATCAGCCCCAGCATTTT; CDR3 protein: CASSIASRSNQPQHF
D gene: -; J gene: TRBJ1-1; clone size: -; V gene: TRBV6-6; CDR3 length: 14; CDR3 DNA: TGTGCCAGCAGTTACTCGTCGGGGGACACTGAAGCTTTCTTT; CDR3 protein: CASSYSSGDTEAFF
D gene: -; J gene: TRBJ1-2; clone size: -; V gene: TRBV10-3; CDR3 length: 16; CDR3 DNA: TGTGCCATCAGTGAGTTAAAAAGGGGGTTTAACTATGGCTACACCTTC; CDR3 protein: CAISELKRGFNYGYTF
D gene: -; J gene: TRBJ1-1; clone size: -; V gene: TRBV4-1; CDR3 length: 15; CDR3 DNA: TGCGCCAGCAGCCAAGATTCGGGGGGGATGTCTGAAGCTTTCTTT; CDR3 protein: CASSQDSGGMSEAFF
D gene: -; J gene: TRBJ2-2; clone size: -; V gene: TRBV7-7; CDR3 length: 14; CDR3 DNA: TGTGCCAGCAGCTTTGGGCAGCACACCGGGGAGCTGTTTTTT; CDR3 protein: CASSFGQHTGELFF
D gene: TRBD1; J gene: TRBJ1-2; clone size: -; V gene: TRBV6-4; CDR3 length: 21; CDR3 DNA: TGTGCCAGCAGTGACAAGGGGAATACAGGGGCGACCTCCGGGATTGCCTATGGCTACACCTTC; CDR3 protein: CASSDKGNTGATSGIAYGYTF
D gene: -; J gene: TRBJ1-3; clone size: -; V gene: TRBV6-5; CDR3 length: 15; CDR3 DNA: TGTGCCAGCGCTTCTCCCATTAGCTCTGGAAACACCATATATTTT; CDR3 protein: CASASPISSGNTIYF
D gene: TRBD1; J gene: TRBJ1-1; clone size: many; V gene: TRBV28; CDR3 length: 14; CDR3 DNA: TGTGCCAGCACCCCCGGGACAGGGGTATCTGAAGCTTTCTTT; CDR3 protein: CASTPGTGVSEAFF
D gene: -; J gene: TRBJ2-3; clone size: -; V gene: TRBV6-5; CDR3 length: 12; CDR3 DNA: TGTGCCAGCAGCTCCCAGGGGGATACGCAGTATTTT; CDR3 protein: CASSSQGDTQYF
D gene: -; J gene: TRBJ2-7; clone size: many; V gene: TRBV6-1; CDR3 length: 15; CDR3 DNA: TGTGCCAGCAGTGAATCGGGGATCGGGTACTACGAGCAGTACTTC; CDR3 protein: CASSESGIGYYEQYF
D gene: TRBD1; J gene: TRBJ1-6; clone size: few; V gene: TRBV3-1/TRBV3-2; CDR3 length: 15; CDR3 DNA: TGTGCCAGCAGCCTTGGACAGGGGGCTGGTTCACCCCTCCACTTT; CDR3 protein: CASSLGQGAGSPLHF
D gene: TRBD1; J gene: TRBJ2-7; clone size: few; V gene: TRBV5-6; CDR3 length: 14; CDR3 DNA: TGTGCCAGCAGCGAGGACAGGGGGATGGGCGAGCAGTACTTC; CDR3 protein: CASSEDRGMGEQYF
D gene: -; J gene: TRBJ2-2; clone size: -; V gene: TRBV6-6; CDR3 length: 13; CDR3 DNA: TGTGCCAGCAGGTCGTCGAACACCGGGGAGCTGTTTTTT; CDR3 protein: CASRSSNTGELFF
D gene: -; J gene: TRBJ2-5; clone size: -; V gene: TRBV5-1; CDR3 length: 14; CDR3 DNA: TGCGCCAGCAGCTTGGTGGTCGGCCAAGAGACCCAGTACTTC; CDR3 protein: CASSLVVGQETQYF
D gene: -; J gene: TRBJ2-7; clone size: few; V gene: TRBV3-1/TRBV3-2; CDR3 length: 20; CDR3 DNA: TGTGCCAGCAGTCCGAACCCCCAAGGGGCGGCAACCCTTCAGCCCTACGAGCAGTACTTC; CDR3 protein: CASSPNPQGAATLQPYEQYF
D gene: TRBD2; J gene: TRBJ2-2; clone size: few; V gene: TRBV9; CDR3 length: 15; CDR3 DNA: TGTGCCAGCGATCGCGGGGGGTCGAACACCGGGGAGCTGTTTTTT; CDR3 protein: CASDRGGSNTGELFF
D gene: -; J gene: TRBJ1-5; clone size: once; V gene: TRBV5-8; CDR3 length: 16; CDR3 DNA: TGTGCCAGCAGCTTGGTGGGGAGGGTCGGCTATCAGCCCCAGCATTTT; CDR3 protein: CASSLVGRVGYQPQHF
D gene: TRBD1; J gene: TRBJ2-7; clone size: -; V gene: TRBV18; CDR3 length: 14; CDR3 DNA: TGTGCCAGCTCACCAGGGACAGGGGTCTACGAGCAGTACTTC; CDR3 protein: CASSPGTGVYEQYF
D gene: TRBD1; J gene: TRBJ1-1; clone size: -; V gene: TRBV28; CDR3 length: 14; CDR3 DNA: TGTGCCAGCAGCCCGGGACAGACTCACACTGAAGCTTTCTTT; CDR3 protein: CASSPGQTHTEAFF
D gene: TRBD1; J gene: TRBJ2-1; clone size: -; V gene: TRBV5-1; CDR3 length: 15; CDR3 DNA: TGCGCCAGCAGCCCGGGACAGGGGGCCTACAATGAGCAGTTCTTC; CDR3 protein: CASSPGQGAYNEQFF
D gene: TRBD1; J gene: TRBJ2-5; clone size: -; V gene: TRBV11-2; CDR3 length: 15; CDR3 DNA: TGTGCCAGCAGCTTAGAGGGACAGGGTTTACAGACCCAGTACTTC; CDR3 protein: CASSLEGQGLQTQYF
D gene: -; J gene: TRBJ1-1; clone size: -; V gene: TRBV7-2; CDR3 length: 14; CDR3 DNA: TGTGCCAGCAGCTTAACGGCAGGGGTCACTGAAGCTTTCTTT; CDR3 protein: CASSLTAGVTEAFF
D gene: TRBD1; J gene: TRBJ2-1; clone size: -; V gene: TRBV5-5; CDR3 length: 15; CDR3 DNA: TGTGCCAGCAGTCTCGGGACAGGCTCCTACAATGAGCAGTTCTTC; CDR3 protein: CASSLGTGSYNEQFF
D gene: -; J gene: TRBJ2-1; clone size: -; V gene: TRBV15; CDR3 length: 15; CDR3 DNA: TGTGCCACCAGCAGAGACAGGGGCACACCAAATGAGCAGTTCTTC; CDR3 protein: CATSRDRGTPNEQFF
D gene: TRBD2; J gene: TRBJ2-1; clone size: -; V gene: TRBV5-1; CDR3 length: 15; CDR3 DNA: TGCGCCAGCAGCTTAGCTAGCGGGGTAGGGGTTGAGCAGTTCTTC; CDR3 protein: CASSLASGVGVEQFF
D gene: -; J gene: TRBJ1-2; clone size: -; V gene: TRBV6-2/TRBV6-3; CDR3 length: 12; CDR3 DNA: TGTGCCAGCAGTTACCCGTCCCATGGCTACACCTTC; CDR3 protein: CASSYPSHGYTF
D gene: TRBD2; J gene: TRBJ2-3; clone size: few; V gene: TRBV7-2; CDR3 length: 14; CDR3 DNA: TGTGCCAGCAGCGTTACTAGCGGCACAGATACGCAGTATTTT; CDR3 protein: CASSVTSGTDTQYF
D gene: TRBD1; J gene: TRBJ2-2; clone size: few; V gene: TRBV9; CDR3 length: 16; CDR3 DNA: TGTGCCAGCAGCGTAGTACAGGGGGCGAACACCGGGGAGCTGTTTTTT; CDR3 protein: CASSVVQGANTGELFF
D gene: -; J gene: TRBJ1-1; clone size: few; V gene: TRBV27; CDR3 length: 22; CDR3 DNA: TGTGCCAGCCCCATCCACATTTTATCGTCTGGGGGTAAAGGGTTCGGGGGTACTGAAGCTTTCTTT; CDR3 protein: CASPIHILSSGGKGFGGTEAFF
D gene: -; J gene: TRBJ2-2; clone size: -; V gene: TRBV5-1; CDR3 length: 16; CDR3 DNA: TGCGCCAGTCTTCCTGGGGGCAGGGTGGACACCGGGGAGCTGTTTTTT; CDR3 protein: CASLPGGRVDTGELFF
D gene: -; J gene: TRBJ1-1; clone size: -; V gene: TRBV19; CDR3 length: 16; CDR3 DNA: TGTGCCAGTACCCCCTTGAGTTTTCCAGGGAACACTGAAGCTTTCTTT; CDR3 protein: CASTPLSFPGNTEAFF
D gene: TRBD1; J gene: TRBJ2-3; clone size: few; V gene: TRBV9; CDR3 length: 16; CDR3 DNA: TGTGCCAGCAGCCGGGGACAGGGGGTTAGCACAGATACGCAGTATTTT; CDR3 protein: CASSRGQGVSTDTQYF
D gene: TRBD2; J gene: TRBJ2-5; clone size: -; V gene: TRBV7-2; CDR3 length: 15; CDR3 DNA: TGTGCCAGCAGCCAAACCGGGACTAGCGGCGAGACCCAGTACTTC; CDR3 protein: CASSQTGTSGETQYF
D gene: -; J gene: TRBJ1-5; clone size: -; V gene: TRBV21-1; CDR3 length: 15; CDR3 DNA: TGTGCCAGCAGCAAAAACAGGGTTAGCAATCAGCCCCAGCATTTT; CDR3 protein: CASSKNRVSNQPQHF
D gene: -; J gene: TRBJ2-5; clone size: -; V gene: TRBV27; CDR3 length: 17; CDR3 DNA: TGTGCCAGCAGTTTATTCTCGGGGCCGAAAAGGGGGGAGACCCAGTACTTC; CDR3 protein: CASSLFSGPKRGETQYF
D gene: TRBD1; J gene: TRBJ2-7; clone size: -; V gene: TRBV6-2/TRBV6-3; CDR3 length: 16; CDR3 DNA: TGTGCCAGCAGTTACGGGCCGACAGGGTCGGGGTACGAGCAGTACTTC; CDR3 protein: CASSYGPTGSGYEQYF
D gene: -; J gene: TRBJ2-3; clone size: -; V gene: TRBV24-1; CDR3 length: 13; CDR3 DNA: TGTGCCACCGAGGACTCTGGAGTCGATACGCAGTATTTT; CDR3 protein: CATEDSGVDTQYF
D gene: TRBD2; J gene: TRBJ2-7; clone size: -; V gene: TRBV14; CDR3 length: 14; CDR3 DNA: TGTGCCAGCAGCCAAGCGGGGGGGCTCTACGAGCAGTACTTC; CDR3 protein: CASSQAGGLYEQYF
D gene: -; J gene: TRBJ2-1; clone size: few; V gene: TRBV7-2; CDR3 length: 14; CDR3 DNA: TGTGCCAGCAGCCCCCGCGTCACCTACAATGAGCAGTTCTTC; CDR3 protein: CASSPRVTYNEQFF